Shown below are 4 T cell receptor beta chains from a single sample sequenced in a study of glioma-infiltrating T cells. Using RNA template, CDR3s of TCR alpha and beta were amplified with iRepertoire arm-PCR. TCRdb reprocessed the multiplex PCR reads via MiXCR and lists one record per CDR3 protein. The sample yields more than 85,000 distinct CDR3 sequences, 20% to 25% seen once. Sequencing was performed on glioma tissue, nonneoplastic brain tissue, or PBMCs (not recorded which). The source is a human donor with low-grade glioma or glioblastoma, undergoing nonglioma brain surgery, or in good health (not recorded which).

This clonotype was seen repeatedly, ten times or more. The DNA of the CDR3 is TGTGCCAGCAATCTACAGGGAAACACTGAAGCTTTCTTT. Translating gives CASNLQGNTEAFF. The genes are TRBV2 and TRBJ1-1; a weak D match, TRBD1 (6 bases). V was trimmed by 7 bases and J by 2 bases, leaving 11 bases between them. There are 13 residues in the CDR3. Germline V gives CDR1 SNHLY, CDR2 FYNNEI.

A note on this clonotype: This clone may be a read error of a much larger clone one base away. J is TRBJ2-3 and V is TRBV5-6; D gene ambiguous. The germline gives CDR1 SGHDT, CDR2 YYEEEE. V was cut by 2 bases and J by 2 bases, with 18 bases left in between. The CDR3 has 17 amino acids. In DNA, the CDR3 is TGTGCCAGCAGCTTAAAGACCGCCACCGGGTCCACAGATACGCAGTATTTT. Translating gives CASSLKTATGSTDTQYF.

The CDR3 is CASSLGQGLKTQYF. The CDR3 region has the DNA TGTGCCAGCAGTTTGGGGCAGGGTTTGAAGACCCAGTACTTC. The V gene is TRBV28, the J gene TRBJ2-5, with D tentatively TRBD1 (5 bases). V lost 3 bases to trimming and J lost 6 bases, with 14 bases between them. Germline values: CDR1 MDHEN, CDR2 SYDVKM. This CDR3 is built from 14 residues. Combining the CDR3 with reference TRBV28 and TRBJ2-5 gives the whole variable domain DVKVTQSSRYLVKRTGEKVFLECVQDMDHENMFWYRQDPGLGLRLIYFSYDVKMKEKGDIPEGYSVSREKKERFSLILESASTNQTSMYLCASSLGQGLKTQYFGPGTRLLVL.

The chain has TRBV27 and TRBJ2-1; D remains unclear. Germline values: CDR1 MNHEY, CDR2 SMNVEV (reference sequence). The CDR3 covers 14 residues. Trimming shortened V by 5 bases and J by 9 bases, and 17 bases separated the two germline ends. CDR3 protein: CASSPLHSKTEQFF. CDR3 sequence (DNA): TGTGCCAGCAGTCCGTTACACAGTAAGACTGAGCAGTTCTTC.